This TCR beta chain derives from a study of blood T cell repertoires in COVID-19 (dated by TCRdb to the early 2020s). Broadly, across the study: Collaborator samples came from the United States, Italy and Spain and covered acute and convalescent phases of COVID-19. The material from the prospective study consisted of cDNA or gDNA derived from T cells, B-cell-depleted T cells, or PBMCs. Subjects who had been exposed to COVID-19, were actively infected with it, or had recovered from it provided the deeply sampled blood TCRbeta repertoires that made up the dataset. The repertoires were made available in a free public database intended to serve as a resource for research on the immune response to SARS-CoV-2. The samples were drawn from two sources: the first 160 participants of the ongoing ImmuneRACE study, and 1,000 to 1,500 subjects contributed by 6 global collaborators. Sample metadata almost always included a de-identified subject ID, COVID-19 status, age in years and sex. Where HLA class I and class II types were available, the types were taken from metadata supplied by the sample provider, not from assay-based typing. Study-level results and caveats: The quantity of clinical and demographic metadata differed by source and by participant and was supplied without curation.

From a lookup of the germline V gene, CDR1 and CDR2 are MNHNS and SASEGT. There are 14 amino acids in the CDR3, from cysteine to phenylalanine inclusive. Kept here is only the CDR3 DNA, which spans 42 bases and is read in frame from base 1. Relative to germline, V is 1 base shorter and J is 5 bases shorter, with 12 bases between their ends. About this clone: The specificity of this receptor is unknown. Base qualities are missing; no much larger clone stands one base away.

Each collaborating institution followed its own protocols to collect whole blood in K2EDTA tubes. For TCRbeta analysis, collaborators shipped samples as frozen whole blood, isolated PBMCs, or DNA extracted from either of those sample types. TCRbeta CDR3 regions were amplified from genomic DNA using the immunoSEQ Assay, a bias-controlled multiplex PCR. Processing in the source paper ran as follows. Within the assay, amplification of reference gene primers was used to estimate how many nucleated cells each sample contained. Sequence reads were collapsed and filtered to measure the absolute abundance of every unique TCRbeta CDR3 rearrangement. For each sample, productive Simpson clonality was calculated by taking the square root of Simpson's diversity index across productive rearrangements. The table was pulled from immuneACCESS by TCRdb, which kept in-frame rearrangements only. Such tables lose some clones; where checked, under half of the loss comes from unresolved V genes, and the rest has no known cause. V and J calls and clone size are those listed in that table; D and trimming were worked out from the DNA. The sample records under 85,000 clones, 90% of which are singletons. The top ten hold about 5% of the sample.

The TCR comes from a man in his fifties with acute or convalescent COVID-19. Sequencing was done on a sample of peripheral blood. The sequence joins TRBV6-1 to TRBJ2-7, and TRBD2 may be the D gene, going by 7 matching bases. The nucleotide sequence reads as follows: TGTGCCAGCAGTGAAGGGGCGGGGGCAGACGAGCAGTACTTC. The encoded protein is CASSEGAGADEQYF.